The 27 T cell receptor beta chains below come from one sample, sequenced in a study of T cells in Graves' hyperthyroidism and ophthalmopathy. From RNA transcripts, TCR beta CDR3 regions were amplified. In the first-round RT-PCR of the TCR CDR3, the HTBI primer set was used. From the multiplex PCR reads, TCRdb called clonotypes with MiXCR, one entry per CDR3 protein. The table shows about 610,000 distinct CDR3 sequences, with roughly 15% occurring only once. Sequencing input: blood. These TCRs come from a woman aged 40 to 49 with Graves' ophthalmopathy.

V and J are TRBV19 and TRBJ1-1; unclear D gene. With 2 bases removed from V and 11 bases from J, the gap between germline ends came to 18 bases. CDR1 is LNHDA, CDR2 SQIVND, per germline (reference sequence). This CDR3 spans 14 amino acids. The CDR3 DNA is TGTGCCAGTAGTATACAGGACGACTATCCGAGGGCTTTCTTT. Protein product: CASSIQDDYPRAFF.

With respect to this clonotype: A much larger clonotype is one base distant, so this may be a read error. The CDR3 here is CASSPLAVVAGDETQYF. CDR3 bases: TGTGCCAGCAGCCCCCTCGCGGTAGTAGCGGGAGATGAGACCCAGTACTTC. V usage is TRBV6-2 or TRBV6-3 and J usage is TRBJ2-5; TRBD2 matches 9 bases. This CDR3 comprises 17 residues. Germline V lookup: CDR1 MNHEY, CDR2 SVGEGT. V shed 6 bases and J 5 bases; nucleotides not matched to a gene: 16.

This clonotype has ten or more counts. The V gene is TRBV2, the J gene TRBJ2-5; 7 positions agree with TRBD1. Trimming took 6 bases from V and 0 from J; bases not matched to a gene: 10. Germline V gene lookup returns CDR1 SNHLY and CDR2 FYNNEI. This CDR3 has 16 residues. The CDR3 DNA sequence: TGTGCCAGCAGGAAACCGGGACAGAAGGACCAAGAGACCCAGTACTTC. Its protein is CASRKPGQKDQETQYF. Filled out from reference TRBV2 and TRBJ2-5, the complete variable domain reads EPEVTQTPSHQVTQMGQEVILRCVPISNHLYFYWYRQILGQKVEFLVSFYNNEISEKSEIFDDQFSVERPDGSNFTLKIRSTKLEDSAMYFCASRKPGQKDQETQYFGPGTRLLVL.

The chain employs TRBV7-2 and TRBJ2-7, with 8 nucleotides matching TRBD2. CDR3 length equals 15 residues. Trimming cost V 5 bases and J 3 bases; bases outside gene matches: 9. Germline CDR1 SGHTA, CDR2 FQGNSA. The CDR3 loop reads CASSLGGGFDYEQYF. CDR3 DNA: TGTGCCAGCAGCCTCGGGGGGGGGTTCGACTACGAGCAGTACTTC.

In this sample, this clonotype turned up many times. The J gene is TRBJ1-2, the V gene TRBV28, with D possibly matching TRBD1 (6 bases). The V and J ends lost 3 bases and 1 base respectively, with 12 bases between them. This CDR3 spans 15 amino acids. Per the germline V gene, CDR1 is MDHEN and CDR2 is SYDVKM. The CDR3: CASSFSEGGNYGYTF. The CDR3 bases are TGTGCCAGCAGTTTCTCGGAGGGGGGTAACTATGGCTACACCTTC.

This clonotype occurred once. The rearrangement links TRBV12-3 or TRBV12-4 to TRBJ1-1, with D tentatively TRBD1 (5 bases). The CDR3 totals 15 residues. V shed 7 bases and J shed 5 bases, with 20 bases lying between them. The CDR3: CASTLTGSGGTEAFF. CDR3 nucleotides: TGTGCCAGCACCCTGACGGGGTCTGGGGGGACTGAAGCTTTCTTT.

The chain is built from TRBV30 and TRBJ2-2; D possibly uses TRBD1 or TRBD2 (5 bases each). Trimming pared 3 bases from V and 7 bases from J, leaving 18 bases between. CDR1 is GTSNPN, CDR2 SVGIG, per germline (reference sequence). This CDR3 region has 15 residues. Here the CDR3 DNA reads TGTGCCTGGAGCTTGTTATGGGGACGTGACGGGGAGCTGTTTTTT. It codes for CAWSLLWGRDGELFF.

The sample holds many counts of this clonotype. The CDR3 sequence: CASSPSRAGAPETQYF. In DNA form, the CDR3 reads TGTGCCAGCAGTCCCAGTCGGGCGGGAGCTCCGGAGACCCAGTACTTC. V and J are TRBV12-3 or TRBV12-4 and TRBJ2-5; 7 bases align to TRBD2. This CDR3 spans 16 amino acids. V shed 5 bases and J 5 bases; nucleotides not matched to a gene: 14.

This clonotype has at least ten counts. The rearrangement uses TRBV12-5 and TRBJ2-5; D is uncertain. Deletions cut 2 bases from V and 1 base from J, with 11 bases between. Per germline, CDR1 LGHNT and CDR2 FRNRAP. The CDR3 loop spans 15 amino acids. Here the CDR3 reads CASGLMVGGQETQYF. The CDR3, as DNA: TGTGCTAGTGGTTTGATGGTGGGCGGCCAAGAGACCCAGTACTTC.

The table lists this clonotype with many counts. The J gene is TRBJ2-7, the V gene TRBV19, with a tentative D call TRBD2 (5 bases). This CDR3 contains 14 residues. The germline V and J ends were trimmed by 3 bases and 2 bases, with 11 bases remaining between them. Looked up from germline, CDR1 is LNHDA and CDR2 is SQIVND (reference sequence). The CDR3 here is CASSMSVGAYEQYF. CDR3 nucleotide sequence: TGTGCCAGTAGTATGAGCGTGGGAGCCTACGAGCAGTACTTC.

This clonotype was observed many times. V and J are TRBV28 and TRBJ2-5; 9 bases fit TRBD1. The germline V gene has CDR1 MDHEN and CDR2 SYDVKM. This CDR3 spans 14 amino acids. V trimming: 4 bases; J trimming: 5 bases; junction bases outside the gene matches: 5. CDR3 loop: CASSSGTGTETQYF. CDR3 coding DNA: TGTGCCAGCAGTTCAGGGACAGGGACGGAGACCCAGTACTTC.

This clonotype was detected many times. The rearrangement uses TRBV7-2 and TRBJ1-2; D is unclear. Trimming pared 5 bases from V and 0 bases from J, leaving 10 bases between. CDR3 length equals 14 residues. Per the germline V gene, CDR1 is SGHTA and CDR2 is FQGNSA. The CDR3 protein is CASSRSSANYGYTF. Here the CDR3 DNA reads TGTGCCAGCAGCCGAAGCTCAGCTAACTATGGCTACACCTTC. Filled out from reference TRBV7-2 and TRBJ1-2, the complete variable domain reads GAGVSQSPSNKVTEKGKDVELRCDPISGHTALYWYRQSLGQGLEFLIYFQGNSAPDKSGLPSDRFSAERTGGSVSTLTIQRTQQEDSAVYLCASSRSSANYGYTFGSGTRLTVV.

This clonotype was observed a handful of times. This rearrangement joins TRBV19 to TRBJ2-7; D gene unclear. Looked up from germline, CDR1 is LNHDA and CDR2 is SQIVND (reference sequence). The CDR3 length is 13 residues. The germline V and J ends were trimmed by 4 bases and 2 bases, with 9 bases remaining between them. CDR3 in amino acids: CASSNSGAYEQYF. The CDR3 region has the DNA TGTGCCAGTAGTAATAGTGGCGCCTACGAGCAGTACTTC.

This chain connects TRBV28 to TRBJ1-1; no definite D call. The V end was cut by 8 bases, the J end by 1 base, with 8 bases between. Germline V lookup: CDR1 MDHEN, CDR2 SYDVKM. The CDR3 loop spans 12 amino acids. The chain's CDR3 is CASLERNTEAFF. CDR3 nucleotides: TGTGCCAGCCTTGAAAGGAACACTGAAGCTTTCTTT. The complete variable domain, with remaining parts taken from reference TRBV28 and TRBJ1-1, reads DVKVTQSSRYLVKRTGEKVFLECVQDMDHENMFWYRQDPGLGLRLIYFSYDVKMKEKGDIPEGYSVSREKKERFSLILESASTNQTSMYLCASLERNTEAFFGQGTRLTVV.

This clonotype was detected a few times. The chain has TRBV6-2 or TRBV6-3 and TRBJ2-7, with 8 bases aligning to TRBD1. The CDR3 sequence is 16 residues long. CDR1 is MNHEY and CDR2 is SVGEGT in the germline V gene. V lost 6 bases to trimming and J lost 3 bases; unmatched junction nucleotides: 13. This CDR3 is CASSPTQGARGYEQYF. Here the CDR3 DNA reads TGTGCCAGCAGCCCTACCCAGGGGGCGCGGGGCTACGAGCAGTACTTC.

In its sample, this clonotype was seen many times. The rearrangement joins TRBV19 to TRBJ2-5, with D unresolved. Germline CDR1 and CDR2: LNHDA and SQIVND (reference sequence). The V and J ends lost 4 bases and 2 bases respectively, with 11 bases between them. The CDR3 is made up of 14 amino acids. In DNA, the CDR3 is TGTGCCAGTAGTAGGAAGGCAGCGCAAGAGACCCAGTACTTC. As protein: CASSRKAAQETQYF.

In this sample, this clonotype turned up many times. The CDR3 sequence is CATSRDYGPGDYEQYF. The DNA for the CDR3 is TGTGCCACCAGCAGAGATTACGGCCCAGGAGACTACGAGCAGTACTTC. The chain combines TRBV15 with TRBJ2-7, with D unclear. The V end was cut by 0 bases, the J end by 3 bases, with 15 bases between. Germline CDR1 and CDR2: LNHNV and YYDKDF (reference sequence). CDR3 length: 16 residues.

There are many counts of this clonotype. The CDR3, as DNA: TGCGCCAGCAGCAATAGAGCCTGGAGCACCGGGGAGCTGTTTTTT. It is translated as CASSNRAWSTGELFF. This chain joins TRBV5-1 and TRBJ2-2; D unresolved. Germline assignment: CDR1 SGHRS and CDR2 YFSETQ. This CDR3 is built from 15 residues. V was shortened by 4 bases and J by 4 bases, with 14 bases between the two germline ends.

V is TRBV20-1 and J is TRBJ1-1; no reliable D call. V dropped 0 bases and J dropped 0 bases, with 17 bases sitting between them. The CDR3 is 17 amino acids. CDR1 and CDR2 from the germline V gene are DFQATT and SNEGSKA (reference sequence). The CDR3 spells CSARDRQAKVLNTEAFF. In nucleotides, the CDR3 is TGCAGTGCTAGAGATCGGCAGGCCAAGGTCTTGAACACTGAAGCTTTCTTT.

This clonotype came up many times. The chain uses TRBV10-2 and TRBJ2-5; TRBD2 matches at 14 bases. CDR1 is WSHSY, CDR2 SAAADI, per germline. This CDR3 has 18 residues. After removal of 3 bases from V and 3 bases from J, the junction contained 9 bases not matched to a gene. The CDR3 reads CASSDVGLAGEGKETQYF. In nucleotides, the CDR3 is TGCGCCAGCAGTGACGTGGGACTAGCGGGAGAGGGCAAAGAGACCCAGTACTTC.

The rearrangement uses TRBV4-2 and TRBJ2-2; a weak D match, TRBD1 (5 bases). CDR1 and CDR2 from the germline V gene are LGHNA and YNFKEQ. The CDR3 has 14 amino acids. Trimming left V 2 bases short and J 7 bases short, with 11 bases between. As DNA, the CDR3 is TGTGCCAGCAGCCAACCAGACAGTAGCGGGGAGCTGTTTTTT. Encoded protein: CASSQPDSSGELFF.

This chain's CDR3 is CAISESLNSPLHF. CDR3 bases: TGTGCCATCAGTGAGAGCCTTAATTCACCCCTCCACTTT. The chain employs TRBV10-3 and TRBJ1-6; D ambiguous. The CDR3 covers 13 residues. Germline lookup yields CDR1 ENHRY and CDR2 SYGVKD. Trimming removed 2 bases at V and 6 bases at J, with 5 bases between.

This clonotype came up a few times. The chain has TRBV20-1 and TRBJ1-3; D is undetermined. Per germline, CDR1 DFQATT and CDR2 SNEGSKA (reference sequence). Trimming shortened V by 6 bases and J by 3 bases, and 12 bases separated the two germline ends. The CDR3 spans 13 residues. The CDR3 loop reads CSANEVNGNTIYF. In DNA form, the CDR3 reads TGCAGTGCCAACGAAGTTAATGGAAACACCATATATTTT.

This clonotype was seen ten or more times. The chain links TRBV10-3 to TRBJ1-1; tentatively, D is TRBD1 (5 bases). Germline V gives CDR1 ENHRY, CDR2 SYGVKD. The V and J ends lost 10 bases and 3 bases respectively, with 12 bases between them. The CDR3 has 12 residues. The CDR3 loop reads CATGGRDTEAFF. Written as DNA, the CDR3 is TGTGCCACCGGGGGGAGGGACACTGAAGCTTTCTTT.

This clonotype has at least ten counts. This chain connects TRBV28 to TRBJ2-7, with D possibly being TRBD1 (6 bases). This CDR3 has 14 amino acids. Trimming removed 5 bases at V and 2 bases at J, with 13 bases between. Per the germline V gene, CDR1 is MDHEN and CDR2 is SYDVKM. This chain's CDR3 is CASSKTGFPYEQYF. The DNA for the CDR3 is TGTGCCAGCAGTAAGACAGGTTTTCCCTACGAGCAGTACTTC.

This chain connects TRBV4-2 to TRBJ2-2, with D perhaps assigned TRBD1 or TRBD2 (6 bases each). V was shortened by 4 bases and J by 4 bases, with 16 bases between the two germline ends. The germline V gene has CDR1 LGHNA and CDR2 YNFKEQ. CDR3 length: 16 residues. The CDR3: CASSLYPGASTGELFF. The CDR3 nucleotides read TGTGCCAGCAGCCTATACCCGGGGGCGTCCACCGGGGAGCTGTTTTTT.

This clonotype was seen repeatedly, ten times or more. The genes are TRBV4-2 and TRBJ1-2; no definite D call. CDR3 length: 13 amino acids. CDR1 LGHNA and CDR2 YNFKEQ come from the germline V gene. Trimming cost V 0 bases and J 8 bases, with 10 bases left between them. As DNA, the CDR3 is TGTGCCAGCAGCCAAGACGCCCTCTTGGGCTACACCTTC. It specifies CASSQDALLGYTF.